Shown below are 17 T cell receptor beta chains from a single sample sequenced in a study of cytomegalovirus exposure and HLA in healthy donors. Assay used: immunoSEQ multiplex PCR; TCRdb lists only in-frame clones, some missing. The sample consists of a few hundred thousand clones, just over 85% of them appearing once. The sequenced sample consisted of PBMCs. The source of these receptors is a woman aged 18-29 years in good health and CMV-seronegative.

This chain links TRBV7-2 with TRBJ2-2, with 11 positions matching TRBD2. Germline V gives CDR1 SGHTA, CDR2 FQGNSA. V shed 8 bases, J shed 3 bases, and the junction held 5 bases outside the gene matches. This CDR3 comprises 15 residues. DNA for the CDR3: TGTGCCAGCGCCGGGACTAGCGGACACACCGGGGAGCTGTTTTTT. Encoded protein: CASAGTSGHTGELFF.

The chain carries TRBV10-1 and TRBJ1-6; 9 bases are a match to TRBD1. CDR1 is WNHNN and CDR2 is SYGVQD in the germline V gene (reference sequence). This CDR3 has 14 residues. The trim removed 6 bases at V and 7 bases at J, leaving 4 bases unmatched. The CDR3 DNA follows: TGCGCCAGCAGCCCGGGACAGGGAAATTCACCCCTCCACTTT. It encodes CASSPGQGNSPLHF.

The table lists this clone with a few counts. CDR3 sequence reads: CASSLSEGQPLVKQYF. CDR3 nucleotides: TGCGCCAGCAGCTTGAGCGAGGGACAGCCCCTAGTGAAGCAGTACTTC. The chain employs TRBV5-1 and TRBJ2-7, with 7 bases lining up with TRBD1. The germline CDR1 and CDR2 sequences are SGHRS and YFSETQ. The CDR3 has 16 amino acids. Trimming at V came to 1 base and at J to 8 bases, leaving 15 bases not matched to a gene.

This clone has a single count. CDR3 sequence (DNA): TGTGCCAGCAGGGCTTGGGGACAAATGGACTATGGCTACACCTTC. The encoded protein is CASRAWGQMDYGYTF. This chain links TRBV6-4 with TRBJ1-2; possible D gene TRBD1, 6 bases. The CDR3 has 15 amino acids. Looked up from germline, CDR1 is MRHNA and CDR2 is SNTAGT. V dropped 6 bases and J dropped 3 bases, with 17 bases sitting between them.

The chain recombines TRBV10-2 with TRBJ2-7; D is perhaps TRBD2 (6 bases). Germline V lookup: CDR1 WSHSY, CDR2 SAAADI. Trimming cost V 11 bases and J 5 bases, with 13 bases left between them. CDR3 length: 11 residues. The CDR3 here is CACKEGDEQYF. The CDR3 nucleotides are TGCGCCTGCAAGGAGGGCGACGAGCAGTACTTC.

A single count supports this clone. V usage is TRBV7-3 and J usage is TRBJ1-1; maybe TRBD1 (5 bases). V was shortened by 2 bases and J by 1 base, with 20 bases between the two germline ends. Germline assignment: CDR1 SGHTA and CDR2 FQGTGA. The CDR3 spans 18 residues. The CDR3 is CASSLSPPGGLSNTEAFF. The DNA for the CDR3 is TGTGCCAGCAGCTTATCGCCACCGGGGGGGTTGTCGAACACTGAAGCTTTCTTT. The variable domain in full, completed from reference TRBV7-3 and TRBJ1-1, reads GAGVSQTPSNKVTEKGKYVELRCDPISGHTALYWYRQSLGQGPEFLIYFQGTGAADDSGLPNDRFFAVRPEGSVSTLKIQRTERGDSAVYLCASSLSPPGGLSNTEAFFGQGTRLTVV.

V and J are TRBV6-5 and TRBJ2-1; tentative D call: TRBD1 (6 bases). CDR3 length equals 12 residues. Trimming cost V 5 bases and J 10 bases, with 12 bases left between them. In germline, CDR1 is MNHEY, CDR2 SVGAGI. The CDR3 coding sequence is TGTGCCAGCAGTCCAGGGGAGAGGGAGCAGTTCTTC. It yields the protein CASSPGEREQFF.

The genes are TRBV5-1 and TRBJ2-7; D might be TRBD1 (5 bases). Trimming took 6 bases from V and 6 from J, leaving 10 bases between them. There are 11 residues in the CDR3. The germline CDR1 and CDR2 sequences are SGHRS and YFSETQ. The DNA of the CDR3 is TGCGCCAGCAATTCAGGGCTCGAGCAGTACTTC. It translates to CASNSGLEQYF.

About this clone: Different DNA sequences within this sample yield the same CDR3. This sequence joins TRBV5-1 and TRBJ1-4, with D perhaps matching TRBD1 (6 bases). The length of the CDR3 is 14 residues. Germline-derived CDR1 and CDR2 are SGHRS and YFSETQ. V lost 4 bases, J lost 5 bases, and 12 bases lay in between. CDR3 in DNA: TGCGCCAGCAGCCTTGGACAGCCAAATGAAAAACTGTTTTTT. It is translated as CASSLGQPNEKLFF. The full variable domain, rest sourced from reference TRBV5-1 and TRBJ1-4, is KAGVTQTPRYLIKTRGQQVTLSCSPISGHRSVSWYQQTPGQGLQFLFEYFSETQRNKGNFPGRFSGRQFSNSRSEMNVSTLELGDSALYLCASSLGQPNEKLFFGSGTQLSVL.

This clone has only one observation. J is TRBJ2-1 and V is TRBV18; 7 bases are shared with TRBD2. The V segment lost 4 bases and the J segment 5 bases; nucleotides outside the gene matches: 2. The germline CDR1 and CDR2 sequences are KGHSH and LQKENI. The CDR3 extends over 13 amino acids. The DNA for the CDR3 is TGTGCCAGCTCACTGGCGGGGGACAATGAGCAGTTCTTC. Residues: CASSLAGDNEQFF.

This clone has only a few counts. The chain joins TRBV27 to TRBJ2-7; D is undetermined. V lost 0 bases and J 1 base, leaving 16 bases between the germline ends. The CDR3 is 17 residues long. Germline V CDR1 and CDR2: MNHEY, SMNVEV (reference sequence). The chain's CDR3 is CASSLSRDMYLSYEQYF. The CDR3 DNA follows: TGTGCCAGCAGTTTATCCCGAGACATGTACTTATCCTACGAGCAGTACTTC.

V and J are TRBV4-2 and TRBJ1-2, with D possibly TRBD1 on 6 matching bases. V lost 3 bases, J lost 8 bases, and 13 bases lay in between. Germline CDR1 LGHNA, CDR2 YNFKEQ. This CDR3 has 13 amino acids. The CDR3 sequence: CASSHGGGAGYTF. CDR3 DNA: TGTGCCAGCAGCCATGGGGGGGGCGCGGGCTACACCTTC.

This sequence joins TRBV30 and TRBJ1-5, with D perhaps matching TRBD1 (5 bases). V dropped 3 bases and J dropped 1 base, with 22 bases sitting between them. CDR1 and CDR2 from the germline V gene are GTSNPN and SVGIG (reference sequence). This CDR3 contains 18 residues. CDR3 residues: CAWSKGQGRVSSNQPQHF. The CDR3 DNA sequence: TGTGCCTGGAGCAAGGGGCAGGGAAGGGTGTCGAGCAATCAGCCCCAGCATTTT.

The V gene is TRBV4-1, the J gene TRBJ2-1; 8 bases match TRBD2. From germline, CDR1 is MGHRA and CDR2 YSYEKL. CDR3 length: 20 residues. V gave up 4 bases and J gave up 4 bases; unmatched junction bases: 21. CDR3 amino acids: CASSRRGTRWPGVLYNEQFF. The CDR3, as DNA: TGCGCCAGCAGCCGCCGAGGGACTAGATGGCCCGGGGTCCTTTACAATGAGCAGTTCTTC.

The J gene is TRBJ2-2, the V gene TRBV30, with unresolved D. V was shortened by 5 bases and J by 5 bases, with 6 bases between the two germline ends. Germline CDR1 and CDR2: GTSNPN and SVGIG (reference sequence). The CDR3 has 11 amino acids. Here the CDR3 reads CAWLGTGELFF. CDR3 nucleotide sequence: TGTGCCTGGCTAGGTACCGGGGAGCTGTTTTTT.

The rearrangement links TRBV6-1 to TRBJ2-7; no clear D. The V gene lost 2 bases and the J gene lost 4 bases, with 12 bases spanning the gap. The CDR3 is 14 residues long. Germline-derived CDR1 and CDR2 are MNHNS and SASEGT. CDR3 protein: CASSETVSLYEQYF. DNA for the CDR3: TGTGCCAGCAGTGAAACGGTATCTTTATACGAGCAGTACTTC.

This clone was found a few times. The CDR3 loop reads CASSVDDRGNSPLHF. CDR3 in DNA: TGTGCCAGCAGCGTAGATGACAGGGGTAATTCACCCCTCCACTTT. The J gene is TRBJ1-6, the V gene TRBV9, with TRBD1 matching over 8 bases. The germline V gene has CDR1 SGDLS and CDR2 YYNGEE. The junction had 2 bases not matched to a gene; V was cut back by 0 bases and J by 6 bases. This CDR3 has 15 residues.